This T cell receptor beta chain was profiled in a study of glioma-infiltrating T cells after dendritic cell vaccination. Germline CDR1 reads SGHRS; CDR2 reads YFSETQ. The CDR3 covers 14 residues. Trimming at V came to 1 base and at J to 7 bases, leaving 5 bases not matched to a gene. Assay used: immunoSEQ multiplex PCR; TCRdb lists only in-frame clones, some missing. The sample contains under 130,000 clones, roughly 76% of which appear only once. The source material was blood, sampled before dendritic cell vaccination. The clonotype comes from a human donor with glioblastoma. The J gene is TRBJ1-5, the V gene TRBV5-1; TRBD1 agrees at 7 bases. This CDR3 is CASSLSGGRQPQHF. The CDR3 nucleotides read TGCGCCAGCAGCTTGTCAGGGGGGCGCCAGCCCCAGCATTTT.